This is a list of T cell receptor beta chains from one sample in a study of vaccination and CD4 T cells after COVID-19. TCRdb ran MiXCR on the PCR reads and lists one entry per CDR3 protein. The data contain 10,000 or so distinct CDR3 sequences, 30% to 35% of them singletons. These receptors have no identified antigens. The sequencing here drew on CD4+ T cells from blood, cultured in vitro, taken after SARS-CoV-2 vaccination. Every receptor here comes from a human donor who had recovered from COVID-19. Both conserved end residues are part of each CDR3. D genes are given only for firm matches. Not every row has a clone size; where given, it reads once, few, many or a size class.

>TRBV7-8|.|TRBJ2-7|.
TGTGCCAGCAGCCCCGCACGGGGAACCAGAGGCTACGAGCAGTACTTC
CASSPARGTRGYEQYF
>TRBV27|few|TRBJ1-2|.
TGTGCCAGCAGTAATCAGGTTCCTGCCTCTGGCTACACCTTC
CASSNQVPASGYTF
>TRBV20-1|.|TRBJ2-2|TRBD2
TGCAGTGCTAGAGACTGGGCGATGGGGCTAGCGGGATCCGGGGAGCTGTTTTTT
CSARDWAMGLAGSGELFF
>TRBV30|.|TRBJ2-5|TRBD2
TGTGCCTGGAGTGGGACTAGCGGGAGAACAGAGACCCAGTACTTC
CAWSGTSGRTETQYF
>TRBV27|.|TRBJ2-2|TRBD2
TGTGCCAGCAGTTTTAGGCCTAGCGGGAGTGCGAACACCGGGGAGCTGTTTTTT
CASSFRPSGSANTGELFF
>TRBV6-1|.|TRBJ2-7|.
TGTGCCAGCAGTGGGACAGCATACGAGCAGTACTTC
CASSGTAYEQYF
>TRBV6-1|few|TRBJ1-1|TRBD1
TGTGCCAGCAGTGGACTGAGGGACAGGGGCCCCACTGAAGCTTTCTTT
CASSGLRDRGPTEAFF
>TRBV28|.|TRBJ1-1|.
TGTGCCAGCAGTTTACAGGGTCTGATAAAAACTGAAGCTTTCTTT
CASSLQGLIKTEAFF
>TRBV28|.|TRBJ2-7|TRBD1
TGTGCCAGCAGTTTAGGCAGGGGGTACGAGCAGTACTTC
CASSLGRGYEQYF
>TRBV6-1|.|TRBJ2-4|.
TGTGCCAGCAGCCGAAAGCGTTTAGCCAAAAACATTCAGTACTTC
CASSRKRLAKNIQYF
>TRBV19|.|TRBJ1-3|.
TGTGCCAGTAGTATTCCAGCCGGCTCTGGAAACACCATATATTTT
CASSIPAGSGNTIYF
>TRBV25-1|medium-sized|TRBJ1-2|.
TGTGCCAGCCTCCGCCGGCGGCAGAAATACTATGGCTACACCTTC
CASLRRRQKYYGYTF
>TRBV27|medium-sized|TRBJ1-1|.
TGTGCCAGCAGTTTATATGAGGACAGCAGAATGAACACTGAAGCTTTCTTT
CASSLYEDSRMNTEAFF
>TRBV2|few|TRBJ1-2|.
TGTGCCAGCAGTGCCCAAGGAGGGAGATATGGCTACACCTTC
CASSAQGGRYGYTF
>TRBV27|.|TRBJ2-7|.
TGTGCCAGCAGTGACCACGGGGGACGGGATTACGAGCAGTACTTC
CASSDHGGRDYEQYF
>TRBV7-8|.|TRBJ2-7|.
TGTGCCAGCAGCTTAGGAAACCCAGGGAACGAGCAGTACTTC
CASSLGNPGNEQYF
>TRBV6-2/TRBV6-3|few|TRBJ1-1|.
TGTGCCAGCACACCGGCTAGGGGGATGAACACTGAAGCTTTCTTT
CASTPARGMNTEAFF
>TRBV27|.|TRBJ2-4|.
TGTGCCAGTTCTCTGGGAACCAAAAACATTCAGTACTTC
CASSLGTKNIQYF